This T cell receptor (beta chain) comes out of a study of blood T cell repertoires in COVID-19 (dated by TCRdb to about 2020). Study-wide context: Collaborator samples came from the United States, Italy and Spain and covered acute and convalescent phases of COVID-19. The material from the prospective study consisted of cDNA or gDNA derived from T cells, B-cell-depleted T cells, or PBMCs. Deeply sampled blood TCRbeta repertoires from subjects exposed to, actively infected with, or recovered from COVID-19 were included in the dataset. The repertoires were made available in a free public database intended to serve as a resource for research on the immune response to SARS-CoV-2. Samples were obtained from the ongoing ImmuneRACE study (first 160 participants) and from some 1,200 subjects provided by 6 global collaborators. Sample metadata almost always included a de-identified subject ID, COVID-19 status, age in years and sex. Where available, HLA class I and class II types were taken from metadata supplied by the sample provider and were not determined by assay-based typing.

About this clone itself: Its target antigen remains unknown. No much larger clone exists at a distance of one base, and base qualities are not known.

Broad study findings and their caveats: Clinical and demographic metadata were provided uncurated, with the amount varying by source and participant.

TCRbeta CDR3 regions were amplified from genomic DNA using the immunoSEQ Assay, a bias-controlled multiplex PCR. On the authors' methods: The number of nucleated cells in each sample was estimated from the amplification of reference gene primers within the assay. Sequence reads were collapsed and filtered to measure the absolute abundance of every unique TCRbeta CDR3 rearrangement. For each sample, productive Simpson clonality was calculated as the square root of Simpson's diversity index over productive rearrangements. This immuneACCESS table, as held by TCRdb, lists in-frame sequences with V and J called but not all clones. Of the missing ones, under half trace to an unresolved V gene in checked studies; the others have no known cause. The DNA was the basis for D and trimming; V, J and clone size are from that table. The sample table lists 85,000 to 100,000 clones, less than 85% of them with a count of one. In total, the top ten clones hold 15% to 20% of the sample.

V is shortened by 2 bases, J by 6 bases, and the region joining them spans 11 bases. The CDR1 and CDR2 encoded by the germline V gene (reference sequence) are MNHEY and SMNVEV. From the cysteine up to the phenylalanine, the CDR3 has a length of 14 residues. The only DNA kept is the CDR3, 42 bases in frame from the first base. Whole blood was collected in K2EDTA tubes by collaborating institutions according to the institutions' own protocols. For TCRbeta analysis, collaborator samples were shipped as frozen whole blood, as isolated PBMCs, or as DNA extracted from either sample type. The V and J segments used are TRBV27 and TRBJ1-5; TRBD1 is a weak D gene call, 5 bases matching. Sequencing was done on a sample of peripheral blood. The TCR sequence derives from a woman older than 75 with active or convalescent COVID-19. The DNA sequence is given as TGTGCCAGCAGTTTAGGGGGGGGAGGTCAGCCCCAGCATTTT. Its translation reads: CASSLGGGGQPQHF.